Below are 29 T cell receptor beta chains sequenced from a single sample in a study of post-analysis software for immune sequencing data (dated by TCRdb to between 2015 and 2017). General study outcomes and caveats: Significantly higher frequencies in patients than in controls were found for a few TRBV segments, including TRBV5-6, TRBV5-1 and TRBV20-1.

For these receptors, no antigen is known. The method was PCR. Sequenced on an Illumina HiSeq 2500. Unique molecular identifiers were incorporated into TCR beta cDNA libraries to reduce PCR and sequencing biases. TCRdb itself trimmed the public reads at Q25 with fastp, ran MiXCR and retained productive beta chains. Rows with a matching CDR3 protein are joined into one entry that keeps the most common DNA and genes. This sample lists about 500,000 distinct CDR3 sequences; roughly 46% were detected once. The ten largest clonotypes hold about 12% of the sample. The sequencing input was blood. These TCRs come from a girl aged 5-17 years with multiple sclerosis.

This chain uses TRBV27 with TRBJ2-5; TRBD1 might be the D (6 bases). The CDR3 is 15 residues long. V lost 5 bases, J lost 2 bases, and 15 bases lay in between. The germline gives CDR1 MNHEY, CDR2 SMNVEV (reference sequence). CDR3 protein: CASSLWGHLQETQYF. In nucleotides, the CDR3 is TGTGCCAGCAGTCTATGGGGACACCTTCAAGAGACCCAGTACTTC.

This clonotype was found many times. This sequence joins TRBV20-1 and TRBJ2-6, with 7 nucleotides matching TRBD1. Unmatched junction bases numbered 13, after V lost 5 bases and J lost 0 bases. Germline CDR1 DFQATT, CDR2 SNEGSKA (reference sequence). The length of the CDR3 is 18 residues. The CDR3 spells CSAQGTGQAFSGANVLTF. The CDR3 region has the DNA TGCAGTGCTCAGGGTACCGGACAGGCGTTCTCTGGGGCCAACGTCCTGACTTTC.

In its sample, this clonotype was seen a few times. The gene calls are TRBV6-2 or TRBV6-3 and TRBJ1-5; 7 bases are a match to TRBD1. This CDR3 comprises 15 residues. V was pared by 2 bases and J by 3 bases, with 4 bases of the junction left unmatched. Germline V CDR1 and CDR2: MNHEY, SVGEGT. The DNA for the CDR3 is TGTGCCAGCAGTTACAACAGGGGAATCAATCAGCCCCAGCATTTT. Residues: CASSYNRGINQPQHF.

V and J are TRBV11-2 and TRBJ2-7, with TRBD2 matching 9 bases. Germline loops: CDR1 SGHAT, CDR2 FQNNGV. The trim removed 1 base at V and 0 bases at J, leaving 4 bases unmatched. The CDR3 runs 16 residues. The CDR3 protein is CASSLASGTYSYEQYF. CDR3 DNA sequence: TGTGCCAGCAGCTTAGCTAGCGGGACTTACTCCTACGAGCAGTACTTC. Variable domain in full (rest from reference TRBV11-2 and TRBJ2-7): EAGVAQSPRYKIIEKRQSVAFWCNPISGHATLYWYQQILGQGPKLLIQFQNNGVVDDSQLPKDRFSAERLKGVDSTLKIQPAKLEDSAVYLCASSLASGTYSYEQYFGPGTRLTVT.

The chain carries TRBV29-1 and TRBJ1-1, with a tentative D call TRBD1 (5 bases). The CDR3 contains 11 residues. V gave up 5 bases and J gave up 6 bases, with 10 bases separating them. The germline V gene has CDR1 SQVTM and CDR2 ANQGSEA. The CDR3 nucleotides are TGCAGCGTTCCTACAGGCGCTGAAGCTTTCTTT. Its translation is CSVPTGAEAFF.

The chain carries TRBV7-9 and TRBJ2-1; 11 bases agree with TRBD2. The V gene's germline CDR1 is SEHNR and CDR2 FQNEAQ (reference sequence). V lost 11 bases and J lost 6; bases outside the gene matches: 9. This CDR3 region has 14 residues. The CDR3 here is CAGTGLAVSNEQFF. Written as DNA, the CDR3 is TGTGCCGGTACGGGACTAGCGGTTTCCAATGAGCAGTTCTTC.

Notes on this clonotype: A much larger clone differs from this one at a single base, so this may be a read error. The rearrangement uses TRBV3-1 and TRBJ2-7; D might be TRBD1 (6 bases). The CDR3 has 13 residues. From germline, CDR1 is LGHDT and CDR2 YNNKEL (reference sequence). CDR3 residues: CVSSQAARGEQYF. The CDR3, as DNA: TGTGTCAGCAGCCAAGCTGCGAGGGGGGAGCAGTACTTC.

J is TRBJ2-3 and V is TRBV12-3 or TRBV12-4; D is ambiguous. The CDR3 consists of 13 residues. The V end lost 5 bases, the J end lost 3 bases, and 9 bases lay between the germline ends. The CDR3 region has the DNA TGTGCCAGCAGTATGGGCACTACAGATACGCAGTATTTT. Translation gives CASSMGTTDTQYF.

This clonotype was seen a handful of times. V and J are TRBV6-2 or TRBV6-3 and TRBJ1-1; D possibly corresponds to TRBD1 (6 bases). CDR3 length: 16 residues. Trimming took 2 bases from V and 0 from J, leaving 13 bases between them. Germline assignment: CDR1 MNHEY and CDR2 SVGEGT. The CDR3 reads CASSYNTGLMNTEAFF. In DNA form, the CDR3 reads TGTGCCAGCAGTTACAACACAGGGCTCATGAACACTGAAGCTTTCTTT.

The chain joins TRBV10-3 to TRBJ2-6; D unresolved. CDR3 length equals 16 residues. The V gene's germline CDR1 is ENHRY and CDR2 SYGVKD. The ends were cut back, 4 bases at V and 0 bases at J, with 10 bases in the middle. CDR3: CAISAGDLSGANVLTF. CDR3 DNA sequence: TGTGCCATCAGTGCAGGAGACCTCTCTGGGGCCAACGTCCTGACTTTC.

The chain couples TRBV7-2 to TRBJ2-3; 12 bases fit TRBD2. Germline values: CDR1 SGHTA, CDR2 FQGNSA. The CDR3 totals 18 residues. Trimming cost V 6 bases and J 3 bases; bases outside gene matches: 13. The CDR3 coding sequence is TGTGCCAGCAGTTTACCCCTTACTAGCGGGAGGCGGACAGATACGCAGTATTTT. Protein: CASSLPLTSGRRTDTQYF.

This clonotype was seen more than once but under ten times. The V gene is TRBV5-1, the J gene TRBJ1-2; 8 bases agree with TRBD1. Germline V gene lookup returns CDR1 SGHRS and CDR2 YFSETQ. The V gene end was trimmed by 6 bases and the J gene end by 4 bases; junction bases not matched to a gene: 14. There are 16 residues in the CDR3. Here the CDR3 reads CASKIETGGFFYGYTF. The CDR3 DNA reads TGCGCCAGCAAGATCGAAACAGGGGGTTTTTTCTATGGCTACACCTTC.

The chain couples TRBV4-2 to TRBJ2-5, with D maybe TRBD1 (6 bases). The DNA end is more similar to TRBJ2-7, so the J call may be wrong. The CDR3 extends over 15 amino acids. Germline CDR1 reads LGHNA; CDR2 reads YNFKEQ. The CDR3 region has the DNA TGTGCCAGCAGCCAAGTTGACAGGATCCCCTACGAGCAGTACTTC. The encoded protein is CASSQVDRIPYEQYF.

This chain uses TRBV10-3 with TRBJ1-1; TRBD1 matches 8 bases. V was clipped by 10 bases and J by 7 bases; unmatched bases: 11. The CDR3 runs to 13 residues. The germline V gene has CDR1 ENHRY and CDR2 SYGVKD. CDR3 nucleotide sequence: TGTGCCAACAAAAGAACCGGGACAGGTGAAGCTTTCTTT. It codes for CANKRTGTGEAFF.

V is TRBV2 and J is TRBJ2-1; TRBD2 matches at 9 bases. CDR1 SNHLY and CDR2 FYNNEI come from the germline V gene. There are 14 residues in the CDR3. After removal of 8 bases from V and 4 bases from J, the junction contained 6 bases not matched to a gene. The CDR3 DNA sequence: TGTGCCAGCCAGTCGACTAGCGGTTACAATGAGCAGTTCTTC. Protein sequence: CASQSTSGYNEQFF. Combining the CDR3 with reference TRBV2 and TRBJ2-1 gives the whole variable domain EPEVTQTPSHQVTQMGQEVILRCVPISNHLYFYWYRQILGQKVEFLVSFYNNEISEKSEIFDDQFSVERPDGSNFTLKIRSTKLEDSAMYFCASQSTSGYNEQFFGPGTRLTVL.

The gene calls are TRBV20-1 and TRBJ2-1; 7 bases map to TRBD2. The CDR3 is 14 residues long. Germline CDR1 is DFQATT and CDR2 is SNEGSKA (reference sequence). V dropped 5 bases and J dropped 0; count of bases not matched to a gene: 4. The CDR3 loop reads CSAGDYRSYNEQFF. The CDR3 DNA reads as TGCAGTGCTGGGGACTACCGCTCCTACAATGAGCAGTTCTTC.

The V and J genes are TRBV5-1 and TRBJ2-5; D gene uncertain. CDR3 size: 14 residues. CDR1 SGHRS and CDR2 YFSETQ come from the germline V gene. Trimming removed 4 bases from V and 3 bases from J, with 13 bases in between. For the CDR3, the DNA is TGCGCCAGCAGCCTTGGACCGTCTGAAGAGACCCAGTACTTC. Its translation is CASSLGPSEETQYF.

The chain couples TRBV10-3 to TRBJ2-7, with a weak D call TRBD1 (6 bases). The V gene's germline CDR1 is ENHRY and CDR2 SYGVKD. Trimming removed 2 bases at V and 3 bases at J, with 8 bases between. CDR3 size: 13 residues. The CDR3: CAISEGQSYEQYF. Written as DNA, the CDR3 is TGTGCCATCAGTGAGGGACAGAGCTACGAGCAGTACTTC.

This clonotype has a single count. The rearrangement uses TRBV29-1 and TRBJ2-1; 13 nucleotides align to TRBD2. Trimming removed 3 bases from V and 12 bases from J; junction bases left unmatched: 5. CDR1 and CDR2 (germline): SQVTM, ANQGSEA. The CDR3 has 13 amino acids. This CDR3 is CSVDTSGRAWQFF. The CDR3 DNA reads TGCAGCGTTGATACTAGCGGGAGGGCTTGGCAGTTCTTC.

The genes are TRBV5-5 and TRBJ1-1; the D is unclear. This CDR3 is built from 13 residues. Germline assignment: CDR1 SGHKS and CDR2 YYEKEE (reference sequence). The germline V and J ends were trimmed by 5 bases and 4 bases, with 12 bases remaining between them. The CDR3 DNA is TGTGCCAGCAGGTGGGGAAGACGCACTGAAGCTTTCTTT. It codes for CASRWGRRTEAFF. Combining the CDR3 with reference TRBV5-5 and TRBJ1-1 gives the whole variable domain DAGVTQSPTHLIKTRGQQVTLRCSPISGHKSVSWYQQVLGQGPQFIFQYYEKEERGRGNFPDRFSARQFPNYSSELNVNALLLGDSALYLCASRWGRRTEAFFGQGTRLTVV.

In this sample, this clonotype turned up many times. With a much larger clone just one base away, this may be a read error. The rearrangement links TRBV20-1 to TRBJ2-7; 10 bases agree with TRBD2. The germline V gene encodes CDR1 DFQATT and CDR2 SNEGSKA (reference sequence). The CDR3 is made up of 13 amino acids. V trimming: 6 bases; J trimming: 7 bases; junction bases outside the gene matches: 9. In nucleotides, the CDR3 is TGCAGTGCCCTCGGACTAGCGGATAATGAGCAGTACTTC. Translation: CSALGLADNEQYF.

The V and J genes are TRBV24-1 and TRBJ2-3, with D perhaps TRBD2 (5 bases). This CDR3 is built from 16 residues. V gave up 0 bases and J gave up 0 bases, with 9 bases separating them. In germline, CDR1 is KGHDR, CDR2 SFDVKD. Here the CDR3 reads CATSDLDGGSTDTQYF. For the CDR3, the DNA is TGTGCCACCAGTGATTTGGATGGAGGAAGCACAGATACGCAGTATTTT.

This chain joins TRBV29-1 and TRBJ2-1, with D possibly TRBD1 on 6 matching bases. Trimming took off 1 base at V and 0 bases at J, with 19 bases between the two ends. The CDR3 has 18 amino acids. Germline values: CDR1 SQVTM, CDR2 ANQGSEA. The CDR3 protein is CSVEGDIHEGSSYNEQFF. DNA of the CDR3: TGCAGCGTTGAAGGGGACATCCACGAGGGGAGCTCCTACAATGAGCAGTTCTTC.

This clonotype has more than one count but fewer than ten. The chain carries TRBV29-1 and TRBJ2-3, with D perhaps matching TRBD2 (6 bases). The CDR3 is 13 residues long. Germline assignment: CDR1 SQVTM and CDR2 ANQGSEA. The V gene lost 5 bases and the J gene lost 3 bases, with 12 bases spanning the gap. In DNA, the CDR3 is TGCAGCGTTCGGGCGGGAAATACAGATACGCAGTATTTT. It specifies CSVRAGNTDTQYF.

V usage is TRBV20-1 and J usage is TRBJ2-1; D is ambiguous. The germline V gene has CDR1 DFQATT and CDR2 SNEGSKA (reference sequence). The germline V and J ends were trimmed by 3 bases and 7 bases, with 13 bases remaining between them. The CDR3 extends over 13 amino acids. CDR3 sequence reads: CSARTQPWNEQFF. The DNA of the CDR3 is TGCAGTGCTAGGACCCAACCATGGAATGAGCAGTTCTTC.

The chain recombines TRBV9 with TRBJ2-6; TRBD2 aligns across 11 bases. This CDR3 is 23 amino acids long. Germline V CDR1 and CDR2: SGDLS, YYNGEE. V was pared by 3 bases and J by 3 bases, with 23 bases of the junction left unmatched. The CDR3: CASSGSGTGSLAGGVYGANVLTF. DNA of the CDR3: TGTGCCAGCAGCGGGTCCGGGACAGGAAGCCTAGCGGGAGGAGTATATGGGGCCAACGTCCTGACTTTC.

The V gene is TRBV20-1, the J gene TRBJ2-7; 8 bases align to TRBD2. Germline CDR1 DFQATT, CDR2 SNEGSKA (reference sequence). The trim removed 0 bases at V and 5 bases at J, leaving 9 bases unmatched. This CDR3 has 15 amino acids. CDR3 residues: CSAREPGLVGNEQYF. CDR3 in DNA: TGCAGTGCTAGAGAGCCGGGACTAGTCGGAAACGAGCAGTACTTC.

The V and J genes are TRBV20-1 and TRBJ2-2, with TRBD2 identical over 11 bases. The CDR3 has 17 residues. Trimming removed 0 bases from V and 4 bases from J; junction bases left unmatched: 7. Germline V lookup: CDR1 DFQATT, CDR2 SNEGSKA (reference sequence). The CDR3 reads CSARELSGRAITGELFF. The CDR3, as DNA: TGCAGTGCTAGAGAGCTTAGCGGGAGGGCCATCACCGGGGAGCTGTTTTTT.

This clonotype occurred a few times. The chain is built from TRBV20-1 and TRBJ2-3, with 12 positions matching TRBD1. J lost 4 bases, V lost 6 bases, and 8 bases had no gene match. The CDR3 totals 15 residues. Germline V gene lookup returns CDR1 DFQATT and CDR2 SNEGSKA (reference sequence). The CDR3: CSAHPGTGGPDTQYF. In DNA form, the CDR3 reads TGCAGTGCGCACCCCGGGACAGGGGGCCCAGATACGCAGTATTTT.